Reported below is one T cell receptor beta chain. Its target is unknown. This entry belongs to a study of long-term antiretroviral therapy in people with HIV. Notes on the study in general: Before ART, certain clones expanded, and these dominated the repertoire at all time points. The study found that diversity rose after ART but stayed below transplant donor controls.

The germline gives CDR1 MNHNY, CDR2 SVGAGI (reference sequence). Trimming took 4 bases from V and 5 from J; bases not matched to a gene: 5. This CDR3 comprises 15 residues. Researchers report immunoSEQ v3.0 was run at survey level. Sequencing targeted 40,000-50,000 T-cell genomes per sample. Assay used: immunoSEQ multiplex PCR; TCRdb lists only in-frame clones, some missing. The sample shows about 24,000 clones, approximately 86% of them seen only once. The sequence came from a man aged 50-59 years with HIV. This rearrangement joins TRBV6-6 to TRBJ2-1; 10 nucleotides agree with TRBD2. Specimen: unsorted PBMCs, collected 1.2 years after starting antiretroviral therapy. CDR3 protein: CASSFGTSADNEQFF. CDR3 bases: TGTGCCAGCAGTTTTGGGACTAGCGCCGACAATGAGCAGTTCTTC.